The 26 T cell receptor beta chains below were found in one sample sequenced in a study of blood T cell repertoires in COVID-19. Method: immunoSEQ multiplex PCR; TCRdb's copy keeps in-frame clones and lacks some. Altogether about 160,000 clones are present, roughly 84% being singletons, with the ten largest covering roughly 8.3%. The sample was peripheral blood. These receptors were taken from a woman aged 55-69 years with COVID-19, enrolled during active disease.

This clone has a single count. The chain combines TRBV29-1 with TRBJ1-4; D call uncertain. Trimming shortened V by 7 bases and J by 6 bases, and 6 bases separated the two germline ends. The CDR3 extends over 10 amino acids. The germline gives CDR1 SQVTM, CDR2 ANQGSEA. CDR3 nucleotide sequence: TGCAGCGCTGGAGATGAAAAACTGTTTTTT. The encoded protein is CSAGDEKLFF. Using reference TRBV29-1 and TRBJ1-4 for the parts outside the CDR3, the full variable domain is SAVISQKPSRDICQRGTSLTIQCQVDSQVTMMFWYRQQPGQSLTLIATANQGSEATYESGFVIDKFPISRPNLTFSTLTVSNMSPEDSSIYLCSAGDEKLFFGSGTQLSVL.

The chain uses TRBV7-2 and TRBJ1-1; no clear D gene. Per the germline V gene, CDR1 is SGHTA and CDR2 is FQGNSA. The CDR3 is made up of 17 amino acids. V lost 5 bases to trimming and J lost 2 bases, with 21 bases between them. The CDR3, as DNA: TGTGCCAGCAGCCAACCCTTCAAGGGAGGGAAAAACACTGAAGCTTTCTTT. This gives the protein CASSQPFKGGKNTEAFF.

J is TRBJ1-2 and V is TRBV6-5, with TRBD1 identical over 8 bases. The germline V gene encodes CDR1 MNHEY and CDR2 SVGAGI. The V gene end was trimmed by 6 bases and the J gene end by 4 bases; junction bases not matched to a gene: 7. The length of the CDR3 is 14 residues. The CDR3 nucleotides read TGTGCCAGCAGGATTGGACAGGGTATCTATGGCTACACCTTC. This codes for CASRIGQGIYGYTF.

The chain's CDR3 is CASSLWAGALNTEAFF. In DNA, the CDR3 is TGTGCCAGCAGTTTATGGGCAGGGGCTCTGAACACTGAAGCTTTCTTT. The chain combines TRBV27 with TRBJ1-1; maybe TRBD1 (6 bases). From germline, CDR1 is MNHEY and CDR2 SMNVEV (reference sequence). The CDR3 is 16 amino acids. The V gene lost 1 base and the J gene lost 0 bases, with 12 bases spanning the gap.

CDR3 nucleotides: TGTGCCAGCAGTTCGGCGGGACTTAGCACAGATACGCAGTATTTT. This encodes CASSSAGLSTDTQYF. This rearrangement joins TRBV6-2 or TRBV6-3 to TRBJ2-3; tentatively, D is TRBD2 (6 bases). The CDR3 covers 15 residues. The V end was cut by 4 bases, the J end by 0 bases, with 11 bases between. Germline lookup yields CDR1 MNHEY and CDR2 SVGEGT.

The V call is TRBV6-5, the J call TRBJ2-7; 8 bases are shared with TRBD1. V lost 8 bases and J lost 3; bases outside the gene matches: 6. Germline-derived CDR1 and CDR2 are MNHEY and SVGAGI. The CDR3 has 13 residues. CDR3: CASRTGQGYEQYV. Written as DNA, the CDR3 is TGTGCCAGCCGGACCGGACAGGGCTACGAGCAGTACGTC.

The rearrangement links TRBV10-3 to TRBJ1-3; a possible D gene is TRBD1 (5 bases). Germline lookup yields CDR1 ENHRY and CDR2 SYGVKD. Trimming cost V 4 bases and J 0 bases, with 7 bases left between them. The CDR3 sequence is 14 residues long. The CDR3 reads CAISAQGSGNTIYF. In DNA, the CDR3 is TGTGCCATCAGTGCCCAGGGCTCTGGAAACACCATATATTTT.

The chain joins TRBV10-3 to TRBJ2-7; D is possibly TRBD1 (6 bases). Deletions cut 4 bases from V and 0 bases from J, with 13 bases between. This CDR3 is built from 15 residues. Per germline, CDR1 ENHRY and CDR2 SYGVKD. The CDR3 region has the DNA TGTGCCATCAGTGCCCGGGACATTATCTCCTACGAGCAGTACTTC. Translating gives CAISARDIISYEQYF.

The rearrangement links TRBV9 to TRBJ1-1, with 9 positions matching TRBD1. CDR1 SGDLS and CDR2 YYNGEE come from the germline V gene. The CDR3 length is 14 residues. Trimming removed 1 base from V and 3 bases from J; junction bases left unmatched: 1. The CDR3 sequence is CASSVTGGYTEAFF. CDR3 sequence (DNA): TGTGCCAGCAGCGTAACAGGGGGCTACACTGAAGCTTTCTTT.

The chain links TRBV5-4 to TRBJ1-6; D gene uncertain. Trimming removed 1 base from V and 5 bases from J, with 10 bases in between. Germline V gives CDR1 SGHNT, CDR2 YYREEE (reference sequence). This CDR3 spans 15 amino acids. Here the CDR3 reads CASSLTSQNNSPLHF. The CDR3 nucleotides are TGTGCCAGCAGCTTGACGAGTCAAAATAATTCACCCCTCCACTTT.

The count of this clone is one. The CDR3 region is CASSPTSGTLNEQFF. The CDR3 nucleotides are TGTGCCAGCAGCCCGACTAGCGGGACCTTGAATGAGCAGTTCTTC. The chain carries TRBV14 and TRBJ2-1, with TRBD2 identical over 11 bases. The CDR3 runs 15 residues. V was pared by 4 bases and J by 7 bases, with 6 bases of the junction left unmatched. Germline V gives CDR1 SGHDN, CDR2 FVKESK.

CDR3: CASSYAPRLVGQGQFF. DNA of the CDR3: TGTGCCAGCAGCTATGCCCCGAGACTAGTCGGGCAGGGGCAGTTCTTC. This chain links TRBV7-6 with TRBJ2-1, with a weak D call TRBD2 (6 bases). The germline V gene encodes CDR1 SGHVS and CDR2 FNYEAQ. V was pared by 4 bases and J by 12 bases, with 25 bases between. CDR3 length: 16 amino acids.

The chain is built from TRBV6-5 and TRBJ2-5; D is undetermined. This CDR3 is built from 15 residues. The germline V gene has CDR1 MNHEY and CDR2 SVGAGI. The germline V and J ends were trimmed by 4 bases and 1 base, with 13 bases remaining between them. The CDR3 nucleotides read TGTGCCAGCAGTTCCCGAGACACGCGCCAAGAGACCCAGTACTTC. This codes for CASSSRDTRQETQYF.

The rearrangement uses TRBV5-6 and TRBJ2-1, with a tentative D call TRBD2 (6 bases). Germline loops: CDR1 SGHDT, CDR2 YYEEEE. The CDR3 is 15 residues long. Trimming took off 4 bases at V and 8 bases at J, with 19 bases between the two ends. CDR3 bases: TGTGCCAGCAGCGGGGGGTGGACGGCCAATTATGAGCAGTTCTTC. Translated, it gives CASSGGWTANYEQFF.

The chain recombines TRBV7-2 with TRBJ1-5, with TRBD1 matching 9 bases. The CDR3 covers 15 residues. From germline, CDR1 is SGHTA and CDR2 FQGNSA. Losses at the gene ends were 1 base for V and 5 bases for J; bases not matched to a gene: 3. The CDR3 is CASSLEQGAHQPQHF. The CDR3 DNA reads TGTGCCAGCAGCTTAGAACAGGGGGCGCATCAGCCCCAGCATTTT.

CDR3 nucleotides: TGTGCCAGCAGCTTAACTAGCGGGGTAGGAGAGCAGTTCTTC. This translates into CASSLTSGVGEQFF. The chain carries TRBV7-2 and TRBJ2-1; 10 nucleotides line up with TRBD2. CDR1 is SGHTA and CDR2 is FQGNSA in the germline V gene. CDR3 length: 14 amino acids. V lost 2 bases, J lost 10 bases, and 5 bases stayed unmatched.

This chain connects TRBV5-1 to TRBJ1-1, with TRBD1 matching 8 bases. The CDR3 extends over 14 amino acids. The V gene end was trimmed by 6 bases and the J gene end by 4 bases; junction bases not matched to a gene: 8. Germline CDR1 is SGHRS and CDR2 is YFSETQ. The CDR3 spells CASNSGQGGTEAFF. CDR3 DNA sequence: TGCGCCAGCAATTCCGGACAGGGCGGCACTGAAGCTTTCTTT.

The chain recombines TRBV5-1 with TRBJ2-7; 9 positions match TRBD2. From germline, CDR1 is SGHRS and CDR2 YFSETQ. This CDR3 is 16 amino acids long. J lost 5 bases, V lost 4 bases, and 13 bases had no gene match. The CDR3 loop is CASSRGGASGMDEQYF. For the CDR3, the DNA is TGCGCCAGCAGCAGGGGAGGGGCTAGCGGGATGGACGAGCAGTACTTC. Using reference TRBV5-1 and TRBJ2-7 for the parts outside the CDR3, the full variable domain is KAGVTQTPRYLIKTRGQQVTLSCSPISGHRSVSWYQQTPGQGLQFLFEYFSETQRNKGNFPGRFSGRQFSNSRSEMNVSTLELGDSALYLCASSRGGASGMDEQYFGPGTRLTVT.

The V and J genes are TRBV21-1 and TRBJ1-6. TRBV21-1 is marked as a pseudogene. There are 17 residues in the CDR3. This chain's CDR3 is CASRKATRLSGNSPLHF. The CDR3, as DNA: TGTGCCAGCAGAAAAGCGACACGACTCAGCGGTAATTCACCCCTCCACTTT.

This rearrangement joins TRBV3-1 (or the pseudogene TRBV3-2) to TRBJ1-1; D gene ambiguous. Deletions cut 3 bases from V and 7 bases from J, with 12 bases between. The V gene's germline CDR1 is LGHDT and CDR2 YNNKEL (reference sequence). This CDR3 spans 13 amino acids. This CDR3 is CASSHDNPDEAFF. The CDR3 coding sequence is TGTGCCAGCAGCCATGACAACCCAGATGAAGCTTTCTTT.

V gene TRBV5-1 combines with J gene TRBJ2-2; D is uncertain. With 4 bases removed from V and 4 bases from J, the gap between germline ends came to 14 bases. The germline CDR1 and CDR2 sequences are SGHRS and YFSETQ. CDR3 size: 15 residues. DNA of the CDR3: TGCGCCAGCAGCCTTGCCGGGTCCACCACCGGGGAGCTGTTTTTT. It encodes CASSLAGSTTGELFF.

The chain joins TRBV7-3 to TRBJ2-2; 9 nucleotides line up with TRBD2. Unmatched junction bases numbered 0, after V lost 3 bases and J lost 1 base. The CDR3 totals 15 residues. Looked up from germline, CDR1 is SGHTA and CDR2 is FQGTGA. The CDR3 spells CASSFSGGNTGELFF. The CDR3 DNA follows: TGTGCCAGCAGCTTTAGCGGGGGGAACACCGGGGAGCTGTTTTTT.

This clone was detected a few times. The DNA for the CDR3 is TGTGCCAGCAGAGTGACAGGGGCGAACACTGAAGCTTTCTTT. It is translated as CASRVTGANTEAFF. The genes are TRBV7-9 and TRBJ1-1, with 8 bases fitting TRBD1. The CDR3 covers 14 residues. The germline V gene has CDR1 SEHNR and CDR2 FQNEAQ (reference sequence). Unmatched junction bases numbered 4, after V lost 6 bases and J lost 1 base.

This clone occurred once. This chain connects TRBV5-6 to TRBJ1-1; possibly TRBD1 for D (5 bases). This CDR3 contains 14 residues. With 4 bases removed from V and 7 bases from J, the gap between germline ends came to 17 bases. CDR1 is SGHDT, CDR2 YYEEEE, per germline. CDR3 protein: CASSQDSLFGEAFF. CDR3 nucleotides: TGTGCCAGCAGCCAAGACAGCTTATTCGGTGAAGCTTTCTTT.

This chain links TRBV6-1 with TRBJ1-5, with 8 bases identical to TRBD1. The CDR3 is made up of 14 amino acids. From germline, CDR1 is MNHNS and CDR2 SASEGT. With 2 bases clipped from V and 6 bases from J, the junction kept 3 bases outside the gene matches. The chain's CDR3 is CASSENRGGQPQHF. The CDR3 DNA reads TGTGCCAGCAGTGAAAACAGGGGGGGTCAGCCCCAGCATTTT.

The V call is TRBV30, the J call TRBJ1-4; a weak D match, TRBD1 (5 bases). CDR1 GTSNPN and CDR2 SVGIG come from the germline V gene (reference sequence). The CDR3 is made up of 14 amino acids. V was shortened by 0 bases and J by 8 bases, with 13 bases between the two germline ends. The chain's CDR3 is CAWSVQQDGEKLFF. The CDR3 nucleotides read TGTGCCTGGAGTGTACAACAGGATGGCGAAAAACTGTTTTTT.